This is a list of T cell receptor beta chains from one sample in a study of cytomegalovirus exposure and HLA in healthy donors. Repertoires were generated with immunoSEQ multiplex PCR, while TCRdb's copy carries only in-frame clones and drops some. The data hold 120,000 to 150,000 clones, with about 78% observed a single time. Sequences were obtained from PBMCs. These TCRs come from a man between 18 and 29 years old in good health and CMV-seronegative. Each CDR3 is given with its conserved first and last residue. Fields, in order: D gene, V gene, CDR3 length, J gene, CDR3 protein, CDR3 DNA. D genes are given only for firm matches.

.,TRBV30,11,TRBJ1-1,CAWNQNTGAFF,TGTGCCTGGAATCAAAATACAGGGGCTTTCTTT
TRBD1,TRBV30,12,TRBJ1-1,CACDRGITEAFF,TGTGCCTGCGACAGGGGGATCACTGAAGCTTTCTTT
TRBD1,TRBV10-2,14,TRBJ1-4,CASSSTGLNEKLFF,TGCGCCAGCAGCTCGACAGGGCTTAATGAAAAACTGTTTTTT
TRBD2,TRBV10-3,20,TRBJ2-7,CAISESRLRTSGRWGYEQYF,TGTGCCATCAGTGAGTCGAGGCTTCGGACTAGCGGTCGCTGGGGCTACGAGCAGTACTTC
.,TRBV27,13,TRBJ2-2,CASRLVEGGELFF,TGTGCCAGCAGACTAGTTGAAGGCGGGGAGCTGTTTTTT
TRBD1,TRBV6-6,15,TRBJ1-2,CASSDLRDRDSGYTF,TGTGCCAGCAGTGACCTGCGGGACAGGGACTCTGGCTACACCTTC
.,TRBV10-3,15,TRBJ1-5,CAISERGDSNQPQHF,TGTGCCATCAGTGAGCGCGGCGATAGCAATCAGCCCCAGCATTTT
TRBD2,TRBV7-2,19,TRBJ2-1,CASSRGTSGGRISYNEQFF,TGTGCCAGCAGCCGGGGGACTAGCGGGGGGAGAATCTCCTACAATGAGCAGTTCTTC
.,TRBV2,15,TRBJ2-7,CASSDPPTGSYEQYF,TGTGCCAGCAGTGACCCCCCGACGGGTTCCTACGAGCAGTACTTC
TRBD1,TRBV6-1,18,TRBJ1-6,CASSEVLPGQGIFSPLHF,TGTGCCAGCAGTGAAGTGTTACCGGGACAGGGTATTTTTTCACCCCTCCACTTT
TRBD2,TRBV4-1,15,TRBJ2-1,CASRHTSGRSHEQFF,TGCGCCAGCAGGCACACTAGCGGGAGATCCCATGAGCAGTTCTTC